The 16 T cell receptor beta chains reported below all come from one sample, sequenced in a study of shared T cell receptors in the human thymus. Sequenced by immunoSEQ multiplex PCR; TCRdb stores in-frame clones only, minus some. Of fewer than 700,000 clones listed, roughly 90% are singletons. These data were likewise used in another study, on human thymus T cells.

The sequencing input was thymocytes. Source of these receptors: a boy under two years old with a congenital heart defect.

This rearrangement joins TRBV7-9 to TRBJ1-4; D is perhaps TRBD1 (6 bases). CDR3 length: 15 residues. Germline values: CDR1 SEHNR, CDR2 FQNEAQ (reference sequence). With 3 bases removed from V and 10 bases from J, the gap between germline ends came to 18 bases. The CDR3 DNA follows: TGTGCCAGCAGCTTCCCGACAGGCAGTCGTTTAAAACTGTTTTTT. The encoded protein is CASSFPTGSRLKLFF.

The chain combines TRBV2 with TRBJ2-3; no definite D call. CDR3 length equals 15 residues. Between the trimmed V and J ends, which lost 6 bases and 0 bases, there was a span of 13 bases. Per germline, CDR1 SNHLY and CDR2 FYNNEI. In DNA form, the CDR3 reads TGTGCCAGCAGGGGCGACGGAACCAGCACAGATACGCAGTATTTT. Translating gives CASRGDGTSTDTQYF.

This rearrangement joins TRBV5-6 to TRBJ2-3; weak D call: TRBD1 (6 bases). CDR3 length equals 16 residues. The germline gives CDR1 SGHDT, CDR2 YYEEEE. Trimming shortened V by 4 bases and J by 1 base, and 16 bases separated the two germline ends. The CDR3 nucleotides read TGTGCCAGCAGCACCACCAGGGGTAGGCGCACAGATACGCAGTATTTT. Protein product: CASSTTRGRRTDTQYF. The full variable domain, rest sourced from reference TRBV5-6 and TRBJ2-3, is DAGVTQSPTHLIKTRGQQVTLRCSPKSGHDTVSWYQQALGQGPQFIFQYYEEEERQRGNFPDRFSGHQFPNYSSELNVNALLLGDSALYLCASSTTRGRRTDTQYFGPGTRLTVL.

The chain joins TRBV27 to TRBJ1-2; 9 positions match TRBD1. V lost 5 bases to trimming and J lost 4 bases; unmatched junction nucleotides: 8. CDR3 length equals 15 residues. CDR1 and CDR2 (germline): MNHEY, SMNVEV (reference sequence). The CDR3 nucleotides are TGTGCCAGCAGTCCAAACGGGACAGGGTCCTATGGCTACACCTTC. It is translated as CASSPNGTGSYGYTF.

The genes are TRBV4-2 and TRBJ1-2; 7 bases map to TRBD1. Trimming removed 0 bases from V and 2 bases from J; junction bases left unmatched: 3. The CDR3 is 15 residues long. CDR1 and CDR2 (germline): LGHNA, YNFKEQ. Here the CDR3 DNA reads TGTGCCAGCAGCCAAGATAAGGGACAGAACTATGGCTACACCTTC. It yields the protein CASSQDKGQNYGYTF.

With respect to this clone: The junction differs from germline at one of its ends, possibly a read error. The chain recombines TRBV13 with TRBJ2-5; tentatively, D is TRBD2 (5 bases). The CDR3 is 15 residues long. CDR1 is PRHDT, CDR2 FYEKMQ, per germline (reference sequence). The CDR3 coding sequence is TGTGCCAGCTCTGCCCTCAGCGGACCACAAGAGGCCCAGTACTTC. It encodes CASSALSGPQEAQYF.

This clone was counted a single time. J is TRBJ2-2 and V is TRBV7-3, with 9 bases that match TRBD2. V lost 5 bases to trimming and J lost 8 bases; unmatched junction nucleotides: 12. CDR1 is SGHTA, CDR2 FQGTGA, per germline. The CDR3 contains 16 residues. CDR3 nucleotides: TGTGCCAGCAGCCCACGCGGGGGGGAAAGGGATGGGGAGCTGTTTTTT. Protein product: CASSPRGGERDGELFF.

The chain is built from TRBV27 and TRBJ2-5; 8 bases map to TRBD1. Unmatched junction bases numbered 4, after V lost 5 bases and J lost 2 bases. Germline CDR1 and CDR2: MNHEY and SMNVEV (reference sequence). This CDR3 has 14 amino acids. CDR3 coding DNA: TGTGCCAGCAGTCCGGGACAGGCACAAGAGACCCAGTACTTC. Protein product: CASSPGQAQETQYF.

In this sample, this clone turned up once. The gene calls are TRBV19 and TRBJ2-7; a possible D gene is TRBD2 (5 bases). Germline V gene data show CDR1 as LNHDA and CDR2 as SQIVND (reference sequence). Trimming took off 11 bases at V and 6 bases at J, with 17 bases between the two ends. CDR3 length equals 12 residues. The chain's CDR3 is CAAGDELAEQYF. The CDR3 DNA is TGTGCCGCCGGGGATGAGTTGGCCGAGCAGTACTTC.

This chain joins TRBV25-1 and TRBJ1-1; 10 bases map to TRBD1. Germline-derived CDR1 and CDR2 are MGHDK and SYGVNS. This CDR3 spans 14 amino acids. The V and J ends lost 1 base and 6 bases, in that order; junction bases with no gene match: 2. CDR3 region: CASSESGQGAEAFF. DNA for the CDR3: TGTGCCAGCAGTGAATCCGGACAGGGGGCTGAAGCTTTCTTT.

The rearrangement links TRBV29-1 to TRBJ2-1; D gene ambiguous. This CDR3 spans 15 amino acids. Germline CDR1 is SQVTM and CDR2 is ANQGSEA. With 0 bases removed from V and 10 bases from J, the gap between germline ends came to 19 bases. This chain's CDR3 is CSVEDPVVRVKEQFF. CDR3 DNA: TGCAGCGTTGAAGATCCGGTTGTACGGGTGAAAGAGCAGTTCTTC.

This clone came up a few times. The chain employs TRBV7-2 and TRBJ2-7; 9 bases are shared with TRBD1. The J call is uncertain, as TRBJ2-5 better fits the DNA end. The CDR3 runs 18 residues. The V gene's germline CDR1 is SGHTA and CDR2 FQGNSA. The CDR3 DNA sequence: TGTGCCAGCAGCTCCGTGTACCCAGACAGGGGGGATTGGACGACCCAGTACTTC. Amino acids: CASSSVYPDRGDWTTQYF.

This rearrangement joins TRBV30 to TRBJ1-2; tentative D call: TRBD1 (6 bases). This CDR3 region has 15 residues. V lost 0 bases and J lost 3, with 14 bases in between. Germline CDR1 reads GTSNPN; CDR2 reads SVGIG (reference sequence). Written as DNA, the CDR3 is TGTGCCTGGAGTGTGGGCCAGGGGTACGACTATGGCTACACCTTC. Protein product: CAWSVGQGYDYGYTF.

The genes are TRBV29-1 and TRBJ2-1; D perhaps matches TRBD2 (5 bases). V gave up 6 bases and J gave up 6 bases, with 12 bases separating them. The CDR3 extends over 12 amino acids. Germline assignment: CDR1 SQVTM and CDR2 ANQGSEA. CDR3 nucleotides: TGCAGCGTACTAGAATCGGGCAATGAGCAGTTCTTC. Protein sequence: CSVLESGNEQFF.

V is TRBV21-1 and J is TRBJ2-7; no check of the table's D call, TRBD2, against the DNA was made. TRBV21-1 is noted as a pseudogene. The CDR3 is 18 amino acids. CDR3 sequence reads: CAGSPGLAPHPPSYEQYF. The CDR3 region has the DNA TGTGCCGGCTCACCGGGACTAGCCCCTCACCCCCCGTCCTACGAGCAGTACTTC.

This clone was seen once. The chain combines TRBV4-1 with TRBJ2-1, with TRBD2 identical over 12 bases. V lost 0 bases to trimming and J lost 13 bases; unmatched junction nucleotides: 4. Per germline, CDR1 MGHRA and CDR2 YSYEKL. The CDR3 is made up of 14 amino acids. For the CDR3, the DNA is TGCGCCAGCAGCCAAGAACAACTAGCGGGAGGACAGTTCTTC. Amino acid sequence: CASSQEQLAGGQFF.